This record covers a single TCR beta chain. Its antigen is unidentified. This sample is part of a study of cytomegalovirus exposure and HLA in healthy donors. In the study overall: Later, an analysis reported that the 110 or so validation repertoires had used the same platform as the approximately 680 first-cohort repertoires. Overall study findings and caveats: Cytomegalovirus-associated TCR beta chains were listed, numbering 164. Reports described diagnosis of cytomegalovirus status by the classifier as highly specific and sensitive.

Assay used: immunoSEQ multiplex PCR; TCRdb lists only in-frame clones, some missing. The sample lists 180,000 or so clones; roughly 86% were seen once. The CDR3 runs to 15 residues. Germline V CDR1 and CDR2: SGHRS, YFSETQ. Trimming took off 4 bases at V and 0 bases at J, with 13 bases between the two ends. Source material: PBMCs. The sequence derives from a man aged 30-40 years in good health and CMV-seropositive. The chain has TRBV5-1 and TRBJ1-1; D ambiguous. DNA for the CDR3: TGCGCCAGCAGCCCTGGTGACAACCTGAACACTGAAGCTTTCTTT. Amino acid sequence: CASSPGDNLNTEAFF.